This paragraph reports one TCR beta chain. Its antigen is still unknown. This specimen comes from a study of cytomegalovirus exposure and HLA in healthy donors. V lost 8 bases and J 0 bases, leaving 14 bases between the germline ends. This CDR3 has 16 residues. CDR1 and CDR2 from the germline V gene are WNHNN and SYGVQD (reference sequence). Study-level results: Per a later analysis, HLA-associated TCR beta chains showed more clonal expansion than other, equally common TCR beta chains.

Primers for the PCR totalled 60 Vbeta and 13 Jbeta. Produced via immunoSEQ multiplex PCR; TCRdb's table is partial and in-frame only. The repertoire includes 100,000 to 150,000 clones, around 80% of them detected once, and approximately 0.99% sits in the top ten. V is TRBV10-1 and J is TRBJ1-6, with D possibly TRBD1 on 5 matching bases. The sequence was obtained from a woman aged 30 to 39 in good health and CMV-seronegative. Sequences were obtained from PBMCs. The CDR3 DNA follows: TGCGCCAGCCTCGGACAAAGGAGCTCCTATAATTCACCCCTCCACTTT. Its translation is CASLGQRSSYNSPLHF.